This TCR beta chain was sequenced in a study of T-cell memory formation after mild COVID-19. V lost 4 bases and J 3 bases, leaving 13 bases between the germline ends. This CDR3 contains 15 residues. Germline assignment: CDR1 KGHSH and CDR2 LQKENI. TCRdb independently ran MiXCR on the 5' RACE reads; one entry per CDR3 protein. This table has a few hundred thousand distinct CDR3 sequences, approximately 15% appearing once. The chain uses TRBV18 and TRBJ2-1, with D perhaps matching TRBD1 (6 bases). The sequenced material came from PBMCs or a T cell subset sorted from them (not recorded which). The clonotype originates from a man aged 18 to 30 who had mild COVID-19 (a few samples of this study predate the infection). Cell type and time point are not known. In nucleotides, the CDR3 is TGTGCCAGCTCACAAAACACAGGGATCTACAATGAGCAGTTCTTC. It is translated as CASSQNTGIYNEQFF.